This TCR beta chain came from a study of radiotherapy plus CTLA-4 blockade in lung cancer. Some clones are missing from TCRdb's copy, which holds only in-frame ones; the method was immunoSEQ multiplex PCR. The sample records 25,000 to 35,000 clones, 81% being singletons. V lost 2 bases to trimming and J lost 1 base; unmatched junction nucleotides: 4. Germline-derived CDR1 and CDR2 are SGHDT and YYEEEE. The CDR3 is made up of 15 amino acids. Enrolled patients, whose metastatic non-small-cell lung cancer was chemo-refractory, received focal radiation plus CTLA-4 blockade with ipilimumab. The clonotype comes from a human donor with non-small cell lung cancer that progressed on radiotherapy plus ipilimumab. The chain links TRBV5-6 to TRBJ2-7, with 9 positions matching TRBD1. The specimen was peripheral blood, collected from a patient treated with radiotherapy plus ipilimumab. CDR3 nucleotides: TGTGCCAGCAGCTTATCAGGGACAGGGTCCTACGAGCAGTACTTC. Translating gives CASSLSGTGSYEQYF.